This T cell receptor beta chain was retrieved from a study of regulatory T cells in long-lasting Graves disease. There are 14 residues in the CDR3. Germline V gene lookup returns CDR1 MNHEY and CDR2 SVGAGI. The ends were cut back, 4 bases at V and 4 bases at J, with 13 bases in the middle. This clonotype was counted at least ten times. CDR3 regions were amplified by Arm-PCR using iRepertoire HTBI primers to build TCR beta libraries. One entry per CDR3 protein results from TCRdb running MiXCR on the multiplex PCR reads. This table has some 560,000 distinct CDR3 sequences, around 15% appearing once. This sample's time point: newly diagnosed GD, antithyroid drugs for less than 3 months. The TCR library was prepared using RNA isolated from PBMCs. This sample was shared with a second study, whose subject was T cells in Graves' hyperthyroidism and ophthalmopathy.

This specimen was peripheral blood mononuclear cells (PBMCs), taken at new diagnosis, from a patient treated with antithyroid drugs. The source is a woman aged 35 to 59 with Graves disease. The genes are TRBV6-5 and TRBJ2-5; D unresolved. For the CDR3, the DNA is TGTGCCAGCAGTTCCCCCCGGGTATCAGAGACCCAGTACTTC. Residues: CASSSPRVSETQYF.